This TCR beta chain was found in a study of PD-1 blockade in classical Hodgkin lymphoma. Study information: On a schedule of every 2 weeks, patients received nivolumab 3 mg/kg intravenously. Study findings and constraints: A reduction in baseline TCR diversity was reportedly seen in newly diagnosed patients relative to healthy donors. CD8+ TCR diversity did not rise significantly by C4D1, unlike CD4+. The origin of the repertoire differences remains undefined, with disease activity or prior therapy as possible causes.

Comments on this clone: The target antigen is unknown.

Exposure to brentuximab vedotin varied, and each patient had relapsed following autologous stem cell transplantation. The table came from immunoSEQ multiplex PCR; TCRdb's copy has only in-frame clones and leaves some out. The sample has some 95,000 clones, roughly 89% seen once. CDR3 length: 15 amino acids. Germline V gene lookup returns CDR1 MNHEY and CDR2 SVGAGI. With V trimmed by 6 bases and J by 3 bases, 7 bases remained unmatched. This specimen was peripheral blood mononuclear cells (PBMCs), taken before the second cycle of nivolumab. This TCR was sampled from a human donor with classical Hodgkin lymphoma. This chain uses TRBV6-5 with TRBJ2-3, with 9 bases that match TRBD2. CDR3 DNA: TGTGCCAGCAGCCTGGCGGGAGGGATAACAGATACGCAGTATTTT. Amino acid sequence: CASSLAGGITDTQYF.